This T cell receptor beta chain comes out of a study of blood T cell repertoires in COVID-19. Study information: Collection of acute and convalescent COVID-19 samples took place in the United States, Italy and Spain.

Method: immunoSEQ multiplex PCR; TCRdb's copy keeps in-frame clones and lacks some. The repertoire holds fewer than 120,000 clones, with around four fifths as singletons. Sequencing was carried out using peripheral blood. The TCR was taken from a woman in her sixties with acute or convalescent COVID-19.

The CDR3 DNA follows: TGTGCCAGCAGTGAGTTACGGGAGGAAGCTTTCTTT. This encodes CASSELREEAFF. The chain recombines TRBV6-1 with TRBJ1-1; unclear D gene. Germline V gene sequence: CDR1 MNHNS, CDR2 SASEGT. V was shortened by 3 bases and J by 8 bases, with 10 bases between the two germline ends. The CDR3 has 12 residues.